Shown below are 8 T cell receptor beta chains from a single sample sequenced in a study of cytomegalovirus exposure and HLA in healthy donors. PCR involved 60 Vbeta and 13 Jbeta primers. Using immunoSEQ multiplex PCR, the repertoire was profiled, and TCRdb retains in-frame clones only, with some absent. Of tens of thousands of clones in the sample, roughly 80% were seen once. Material for sequencing was PBMCs. The origin of the receptors is a woman aged 25 to 39 in good health and CMV-seronegative.

As regards this clone: In the same sample, other DNA sequences code for this CDR3. The chain combines TRBV27 with TRBJ2-7; 7 positions agree with TRBD1. The CDR3 has 12 residues. From germline, CDR1 is MNHEY and CDR2 SMNVEV (reference sequence). The CDR3 loop reads CASRTGAYEQYF. CDR3 nucleotides: TGTGCTAGCCGGACAGGAGCCTACGAGCAGTACTTC.

The chain couples TRBV5-8 to TRBJ1-1; TRBD1 matches 11 bases. The junction had 8 bases not matched to a gene; V was cut back by 7 bases and J by 0 bases. Looked up from germline, CDR1 is SGHTS and CDR2 is YDEGEE. This CDR3 comprises 16 residues. The CDR3 loop reads CASSRGQGAVNTEAFF. CDR3 sequence (DNA): TGTGCCAGCTCCCGTGGACAGGGGGCCGTGAACACTGAAGCTTTCTTT.

This clone was detected only once. The gene calls are TRBV27 and TRBJ2-2, with no clear D. Germline CDR1 MNHEY, CDR2 SMNVEV (reference sequence). The CDR3 consists of 15 residues. Trimming removed 2 bases from V and 3 bases from J, with 10 bases in between. The CDR3: CASSLSSSYTGELFF. The CDR3 DNA is TGTGCCAGCAGTTTAAGCTCTTCCTACACCGGGGAGCTGTTTTTT.

The V and J genes are TRBV5-6 and TRBJ2-1, with 8 bases aligning to TRBD1. After removal of 2 bases from V and 4 bases from J, the junction contained 2 bases not matched to a gene. Germline V lookup: CDR1 SGHDT, CDR2 YYEEEE. This CDR3 has 14 residues. CDR3 region: CASSFGQGYNEQFF. The CDR3 DNA follows: TGTGCCAGCAGCTTCGGACAGGGTTACAATGAGCAGTTCTTC. The full variable domain, with the rest looked up from reference TRBV5-6 and TRBJ2-1, is DAGVTQSPTHLIKTRGQQVTLRCSPKSGHDTVSWYQQALGQGPQFIFQYYEEEERQRGNFPDRFSGHQFPNYSSELNVNALLLGDSALYLCASSFGQGYNEQFFGPGTRLTVL.

The chain is built from TRBV7-8 and TRBJ1-6, with 9 bases matching TRBD1. The CDR3 sequence is 19 residues long. V shed 5 bases, J shed 2 bases, and the junction held 13 bases outside the gene matches. Germline-derived CDR1 and CDR2 are SGHVS and FQNEAQ. CDR3 coding DNA: TGTGCCAGCAGCCGCGTTAAAACAGGGGGCGCGCCCTATAATTCACCCCTCCACTTT. It is translated as CASSRVKTGGAPYNSPLHF.

The chain links TRBV6-1 to TRBJ1-5, with D tentatively TRBD1 (5 bases). This CDR3 is built from 14 residues. Germline V gives CDR1 MNHNS, CDR2 SASEGT. The V and J ends lost 4 bases and 0 bases respectively, with 7 bases between them. DNA of the CDR3: TGTGCCAGCAGTGGACAGTTTAGCAATCAGCCCCAGCATTTT. Residues: CASSGQFSNQPQHF.

This clone showed up just once. The chain combines TRBV7-9 with TRBJ1-6; D is undetermined. Trimming pared 5 bases from V and 0 bases from J, leaving 8 bases between. Germline V CDR1 and CDR2: SEHNR, FQNEAQ (reference sequence). There are 15 residues in the CDR3. CDR3 nucleotides: TGTGCCAGCAGCCGCGACAACTCCTATAATTCACCCCTCCACTTT. It codes for CASSRDNSYNSPLHF. Based on the CDR3 plus reference TRBV7-9 and TRBJ1-6, the full variable domain is DTGVSQNPRHKITKRGQNVTFRCDPISEHNRLYWYRQTLGQGPEFLTYFQNEAQLEKSRLLSDRFSAERPKGSFSTLEIQRTEQGDSAMYLCASSRDNSYNSPLHFGNGTRLTVT.

This clone was detected only once. The chain combines TRBV11-2 with TRBJ1-1, with D possibly matching TRBD1 (6 bases). The CDR3 length is 15 residues. Trimming pared 5 bases from V and 7 bases from J, leaving 20 bases between. The germline V gene encodes CDR1 SGHAT and CDR2 FQNNGV. The CDR3 loop reads CASSPTSTGRYEAFF. For the CDR3, the DNA is TGTGCCAGCAGCCCCACCTCGACAGGACGGTATGAAGCTTTCTTT.